This TCR beta chain is from a study of blood T cell repertoires in COVID-19. Using immunoSEQ multiplex PCR, the repertoire was profiled, and TCRdb retains in-frame clones only, with some absent. The sample holds around 320,000 clones; 85% to 90% are singletons and the top ten take under 3%. All enrollees were roughly 18 to 100 years old and from fewer than 30 US areas. There are 12 residues in the CDR3. This clone has more than one count but fewer than ten. The V and J genes are TRBV21-1 and TRBJ2-5; the table names TRBD1, a call not compared with the DNA. TRBV21-1 is a pseudogene locus. Material for sequencing was PBMCs or T cells enriched from blood (not recorded which). This receptor was taken from a woman aged 45-59 years who had been exposed to COVID-19. The DNA for the CDR3 is TGTGCTAAGACACCCTACCAAGAGACCCAGTACTTC. Translation gives CAKTPYQETQYF.